The 24 T cell receptor beta chains below come from one sample, sequenced in a study of PD-L1 blockade in urothelial cancer. Sequenced by immunoSEQ multiplex PCR; TCRdb stores in-frame clones only, minus some. In the table there are about 14,000 clones, 85% to 90% of which are singletons. Source: PBMCs, taken around atezolizumab (anti-PD-L1) treatment. The receptors come from a man between 65 and 85 years old with urothelial cancer.

This chain links TRBV6-4 with TRBJ2-1, with 9 nucleotides matching TRBD2. V lost 5 bases and J lost 4; bases outside the gene matches: 6. The CDR3 has 15 amino acids. Germline V gene lookup returns CDR1 MRHNA and CDR2 SNTAGT. CDR3 sequence (DNA): TGTGCCAGCAGTCGCGGGGGGGCGAGTTACAATGAGCAGTTCTTC. Protein sequence: CASSRGGASYNEQFF.

This clone was recorded only once. The V gene is TRBV5-1, the J gene TRBJ2-7; D not certain. Germline-derived CDR1 and CDR2 are SGHRS and YFSETQ. Trimming cost V 2 bases and J 3 bases, with 12 bases left between them. There are 14 residues in the CDR3. CDR3 sequence: CASSFETGGYEQYF. The CDR3 DNA reads as TGCGCCAGCAGCTTCGAGACTGGTGGCTACGAGCAGTACTTC.

The chain joins TRBV19 to TRBJ2-2; 12 bases map to TRBD2. J was trimmed by 4 bases and V by 5 bases; bases with no gene match: 2. The CDR3 runs 15 residues. CDR1 and CDR2 (germline): LNHDA, SQIVND (reference sequence). This CDR3 reads CASSSLAGGTGELFF. As DNA, the CDR3 is TGTGCCAGTAGTTCACTAGCGGGGGGCACCGGGGAGCTGTTTTTT. Looking up the rest from reference TRBV19 and TRBJ2-2 gives the full variable domain: DGGITQSPKYLFRKEGQNVTLSCEQNLNHDAMYWYRQDPGQGLRLIYYSQIVNDFQKGDIAEGYSVSREKKESFPLTVTSAQKNPTAFYLCASSSLAGGTGELFFGEGSRLTVL.

This chain's CDR3 is CASSLWVGDPLREQYF. CDR3 DNA sequence: TGTGCCAGCAGTTTATGGGTCGGGGATCCCCTGCGCGAGCAGTACTTC. This rearrangement joins TRBV28 to TRBJ2-7; the D gene is possibly TRBD2 (5 bases). Germline V gene sequence: CDR1 MDHEN, CDR2 SYDVKM. Trimming removed 0 bases from V and 6 bases from J, with 18 bases in between. The CDR3 covers 16 residues.

This chain connects TRBV27 to TRBJ2-3, with a possible D match to TRBD2 (6 bases). This CDR3 comprises 13 residues. Germline-derived CDR1 and CDR2 are MNHEY and SMNVEV (reference sequence). Trimming removed 7 bases at V and 0 bases at J, with 8 bases between. The CDR3 here is CASTRGSTDTQYF. For the CDR3, the DNA is TGTGCCAGCACTCGGGGGAGCACAGATACGCAGTATTTT.

The CDR3 coding sequence is TGTGCCAGCAAACAGGAGGGCTATAATTCACCCCTCCACTTT. Its protein is CASKQEGYNSPLHF. The rearrangement links TRBV9 to TRBJ1-6; tentatively, D is TRBD1 (5 bases). The CDR3 runs to 14 residues. Trimming stripped 6 bases from V and 3 bases from J, with 10 bases between. CDR1 SGDLS and CDR2 YYNGEE come from the germline V gene.

This chain joins TRBV5-4 and TRBJ1-1, with D perhaps TRBD1 (6 bases). The CDR3 has 14 residues. Germline V gene sequence: CDR1 SGHNT, CDR2 YYREEE (reference sequence). Trimming left V 4 bases short and J 1 base short, with 11 bases between. The CDR3 protein is CASSPRGGNTEAFF. As DNA, the CDR3 is TGTGCCAGCAGCCCTAGGGGGGGGAACACTGAAGCTTTCTTT. Variable domain in full (rest from reference TRBV5-4 and TRBJ1-1): ETGVTQSPTHLIKTRGQQVTLRCSSQSGHNTVSWYQQALGQGPQFIFQYYREEENGRGNFPPRFSGLQFPNYSSELNVNALELDDSALYLCASSPRGGNTEAFFGQGTRLTVV.

The chain links TRBV2 to TRBJ2-7; 13 nucleotides align to TRBD2. CDR3 length: 15 residues. V shed 6 bases, J shed 4 bases, and the junction held 6 bases outside the gene matches. Germline V gene lookup returns CDR1 SNHLY and CDR2 FYNNEI. The CDR3 is CASSPPGLAGYEQYF. CDR3 sequence (DNA): TGTGCCAGCAGCCCCCCGGGACTAGCGGGGTACGAGCAGTACTTC.

V is TRBV12-5 and J is TRBJ1-1, with a tentative D call TRBD1 (5 bases). Germline V gives CDR1 LGHNT, CDR2 FRNRAP. V lost 2 bases, J lost 6 bases, and 10 bases lay in between. There are 13 residues in the CDR3. In DNA form, the CDR3 reads TGTGCTAGTGGTTTGTCTCAGGGCCCTGAAGCTTTCTTT. Translation gives CASGLSQGPEAFF.

This clone showed up just a few times. The V call is TRBV6-6, the J call TRBJ2-7; D is possibly TRBD1 (6 bases). Germline V lookup: CDR1 MNHNY, CDR2 SVGAGI (reference sequence). Trimming took 2 bases from V and 5 from J, leaving 19 bases between them. The CDR3 extends over 16 amino acids. Written as DNA, the CDR3 is TGTGCCAGCAGTTACAAACAGGGACCATTTTCAGACGAGCAGTACTTC. Protein sequence: CASSYKQGPFSDEQYF.

J is TRBJ2-5 and V is TRBV18; tentative D call: TRBD1 (5 bases). The germline gives CDR1 KGHSH, CDR2 LQKENI. Deletions cut 3 bases from V and 0 bases from J, with 14 bases between. The CDR3 is 16 amino acids. The CDR3 loop reads CASSPAETAYQETQYF. For the CDR3, the DNA is TGTGCCAGCTCACCGGCGGAGACAGCGTACCAAGAGACCCAGTACTTC. Full variable domain (outside the CDR3, taken from reference TRBV18 and TRBJ2-5): NAGVMQNPRHLVRRRGQEARLRCSPMKGHSHVYWYRQLPEEGLKFMVYLQKENIIDESGMPKERFSAEFPKEGPSILRIQQVVRGDSAAYFCASSPAETAYQETQYFGPGTRLLVL.

The chain has TRBV6-1 and TRBJ1-1; 8 bases match TRBD1. Germline-derived CDR1 and CDR2 are MNHNS and SASEGT. This CDR3 comprises 14 residues. The V gene end was trimmed by 6 bases and the J gene end by 5 bases; junction bases not matched to a gene: 8. The CDR3 spells CASSMTGEWTEAFF. The DNA for the CDR3 is TGTGCCAGCAGCATGACAGGGGAGTGGACTGAAGCTTTCTTT.

This clone was seen once. V usage is TRBV5-6 and J usage is TRBJ2-2; TRBD1 agrees at 7 bases. V dropped 0 bases and J dropped 1; count of bases not matched to a gene: 3. This CDR3 contains 16 residues. Germline-derived CDR1 and CDR2 are SGHDT and YYEEEE. The CDR3 DNA is TGTGCCAGCAGCTTGGTTGGGGACAGGAACACCGGGGAGCTGTTTTTT. As protein: CASSLVGDRNTGELFF.

The gene calls are TRBV4-2 and TRBJ2-6, with D possibly matching TRBD1 (5 bases). V dropped 0 bases and J dropped 0 bases, with 12 bases sitting between them. The CDR3 runs 18 residues. From germline, CDR1 is LGHNA and CDR2 YNFKEQ. The chain's CDR3 is CASSQEQARVSGANVLTF. The CDR3 DNA reads TGTGCCAGCAGCCAAGAACAGGCCAGGGTCTCTGGGGCCAACGTCCTGACTTTC.

The chain couples TRBV5-1 to TRBJ1-2, with TRBD1 matching 9 bases. Looked up from germline, CDR1 is SGHRS and CDR2 is YFSETQ. Trimming cost V 4 bases and J 5 bases; bases outside gene matches: 6. The CDR3 is 14 residues long. The CDR3 loop reads CASSPGTGTYGYTF. In DNA form, the CDR3 reads TGCGCCAGCAGCCCGGGGACAGGGACTTATGGCTACACCTTC.

The genes are TRBV5-8 and TRBJ1-5; 11 bases are a match to TRBD1. This CDR3 region has 18 residues. Germline-derived CDR1 and CDR2 are SGHTS and YDEGEE. With 2 bases clipped from V and 4 bases from J, the junction kept 11 bases outside the gene matches. The CDR3 bases are TGTGCCAGCAGCTTTTTTCGTGGGACAGGGGGTGCAAATCAGCCCCAGCATTTT. Translation: CASSFFRGTGGANQPQHF.

The CDR3 DNA is TGTGCCAGCAGCGGGGGGGAAGCGAACACTGAAGCTTTCTTT. It is translated as CASSGGEANTEAFF. The chain joins TRBV11-2 to TRBJ1-1; D may be TRBD1 (5 bases). This CDR3 is 14 amino acids long. Germline V gene data show CDR1 as SGHAT and CDR2 as FQNNGV. The V gene lost 5 bases and the J gene lost 1 base, with 11 bases spanning the gap.

The chain employs TRBV7-2 and TRBJ2-7; possibly TRBD1 for D (6 bases). V dropped 5 bases and J dropped 5 bases, with 13 bases sitting between them. The CDR3 runs 13 residues. CDR1 and CDR2 from the germline V gene are SGHTA and FQGNSA. The CDR3 reads CASSRQRGNEQYF. The CDR3 nucleotides read TGTGCCAGCAGCCGCCAAAGGGGGAACGAGCAGTACTTC.

V and J are TRBV7-2 and TRBJ2-1, with D unresolved. This CDR3 spans 15 amino acids. V lost 5 bases, J lost 0 bases, and 11 bases lay in between. CDR1 is SGHTA, CDR2 FQGNSA, per germline. CDR3 bases: TGTGCCAGCAGCACTCAGGTGACCTCCTACAATGAGCAGTTCTTC. Protein: CASSTQVTSYNEQFF.

The genes are TRBV28 and TRBJ2-1; D is possibly TRBD2 (5 bases). The CDR3 sequence is 15 residues long. CDR1 and CDR2 (germline): MDHEN, SYDVKM. V was shortened by 3 bases and J by 6 bases, with 15 bases between the two germline ends. CDR3 protein: CASSFNGERANEQFF. The CDR3 nucleotides read TGTGCCAGCAGTTTTAATGGGGAGAGAGCCAATGAGCAGTTCTTC.

The chain carries TRBV5-1 and TRBJ2-3, with 7 bases aligning to TRBD2. The V gene end was trimmed by 5 bases and the J gene end by 2 bases; junction bases not matched to a gene: 5. Per the germline V gene, CDR1 is SGHRS and CDR2 is YFSETQ. This CDR3 is 14 amino acids long. CDR3 nucleotide sequence: TGCGCCAGCAGATATGCGGGGGACACAGATACGCAGTATTTT. Residues: CASRYAGDTDTQYF.

This clone turned up a few times. The chain is built from TRBV5-4 and TRBJ1-5; D gene unclear. The V end was cut by 0 bases, the J end by 0 bases, with 4 bases between. The germline gives CDR1 SGHNT, CDR2 YYREEE (reference sequence). This CDR3 region has 14 residues. CDR3 nucleotide sequence: TGTGCCAGCAGCTTGGCGGGTAGCAATCAGCCCCAGCATTTT. This translates into CASSLAGSNQPQHF.

The chain couples TRBV7-7 to TRBJ2-2; tentative D call: TRBD2 (5 bases). CDR3 size: 14 residues. The V gene lost 4 bases and the J gene lost 4 bases, with 10 bases spanning the gap. The V gene's germline CDR1 is SSHAT and CDR2 FNYEAQ (reference sequence). The CDR3 region is CASSSSPSTGELFF. For the CDR3, the DNA is TGTGCCAGCAGCTCTAGCCCCAGCACCGGGGAGCTGTTTTTT.

For this clone: A much larger clone lies a single base off, so this may be a read error. Other DNA sequences within the sample encode an identical CDR3. The CDR3 sequence: CSATTNYGYTF. Here the CDR3 DNA reads TGCAGCGCCACTACGAACTACGGCTACACCTTC. The chain links TRBV29-1 to TRBJ1-2; D remains unclear. This CDR3 region has 11 residues. Looked up from germline, CDR1 is SQVTM and CDR2 is ANQGSEA. Supplemented by reference TRBV29-1 and TRBJ1-2, the full variable domain reads SAVISQKPSRDICQRGTSLTIQCQVDSQVTMMFWYRQQPGQSLTLIATANQGSEATYESGFVIDKFPISRPNLTFSTLTVSNMSPEDSSIYLCSATTNYGYTFGSGTRLTVV.